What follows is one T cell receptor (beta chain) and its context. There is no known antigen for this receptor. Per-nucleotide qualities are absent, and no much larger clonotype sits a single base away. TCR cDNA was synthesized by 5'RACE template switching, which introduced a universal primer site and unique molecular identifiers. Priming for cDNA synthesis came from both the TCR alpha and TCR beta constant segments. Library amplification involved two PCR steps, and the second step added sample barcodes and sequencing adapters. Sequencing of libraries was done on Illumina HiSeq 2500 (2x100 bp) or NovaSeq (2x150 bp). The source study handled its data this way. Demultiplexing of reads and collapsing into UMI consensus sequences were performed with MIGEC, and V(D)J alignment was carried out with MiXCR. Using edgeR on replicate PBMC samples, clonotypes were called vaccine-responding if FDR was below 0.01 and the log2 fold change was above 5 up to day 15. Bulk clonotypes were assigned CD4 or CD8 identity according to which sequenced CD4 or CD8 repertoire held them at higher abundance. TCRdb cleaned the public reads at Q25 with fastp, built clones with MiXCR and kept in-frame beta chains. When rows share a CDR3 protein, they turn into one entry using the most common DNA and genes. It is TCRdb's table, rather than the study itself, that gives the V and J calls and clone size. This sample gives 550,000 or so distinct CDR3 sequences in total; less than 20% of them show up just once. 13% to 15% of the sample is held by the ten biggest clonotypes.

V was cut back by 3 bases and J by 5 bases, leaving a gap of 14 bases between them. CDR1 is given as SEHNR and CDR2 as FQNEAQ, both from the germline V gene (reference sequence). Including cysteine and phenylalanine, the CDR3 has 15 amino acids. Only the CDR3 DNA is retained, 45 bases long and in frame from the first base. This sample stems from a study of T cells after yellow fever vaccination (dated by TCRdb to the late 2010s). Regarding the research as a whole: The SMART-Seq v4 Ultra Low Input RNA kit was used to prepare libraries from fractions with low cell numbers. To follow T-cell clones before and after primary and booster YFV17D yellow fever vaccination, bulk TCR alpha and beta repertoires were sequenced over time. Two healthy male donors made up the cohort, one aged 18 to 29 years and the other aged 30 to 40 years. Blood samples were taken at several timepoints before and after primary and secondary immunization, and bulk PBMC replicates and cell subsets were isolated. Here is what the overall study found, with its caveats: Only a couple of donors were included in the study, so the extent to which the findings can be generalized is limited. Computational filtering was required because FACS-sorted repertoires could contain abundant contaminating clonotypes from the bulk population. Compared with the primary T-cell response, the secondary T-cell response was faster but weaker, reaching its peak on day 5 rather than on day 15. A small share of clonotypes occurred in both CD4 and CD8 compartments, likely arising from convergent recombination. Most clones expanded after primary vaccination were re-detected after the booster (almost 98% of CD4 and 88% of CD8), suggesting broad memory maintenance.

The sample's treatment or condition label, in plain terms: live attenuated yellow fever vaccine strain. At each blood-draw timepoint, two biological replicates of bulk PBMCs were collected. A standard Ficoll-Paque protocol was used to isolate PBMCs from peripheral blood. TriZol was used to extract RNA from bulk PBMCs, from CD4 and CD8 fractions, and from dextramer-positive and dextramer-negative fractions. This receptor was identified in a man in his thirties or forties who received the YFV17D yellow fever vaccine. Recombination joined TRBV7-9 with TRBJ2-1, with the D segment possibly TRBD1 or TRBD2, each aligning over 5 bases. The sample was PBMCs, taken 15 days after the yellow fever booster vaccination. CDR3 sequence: CASSFFGTKNNEQFF. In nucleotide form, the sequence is TGTGCCAGCAGCTTTTTTGGGACGAAGAACAATGAGCAGTTCTTC.